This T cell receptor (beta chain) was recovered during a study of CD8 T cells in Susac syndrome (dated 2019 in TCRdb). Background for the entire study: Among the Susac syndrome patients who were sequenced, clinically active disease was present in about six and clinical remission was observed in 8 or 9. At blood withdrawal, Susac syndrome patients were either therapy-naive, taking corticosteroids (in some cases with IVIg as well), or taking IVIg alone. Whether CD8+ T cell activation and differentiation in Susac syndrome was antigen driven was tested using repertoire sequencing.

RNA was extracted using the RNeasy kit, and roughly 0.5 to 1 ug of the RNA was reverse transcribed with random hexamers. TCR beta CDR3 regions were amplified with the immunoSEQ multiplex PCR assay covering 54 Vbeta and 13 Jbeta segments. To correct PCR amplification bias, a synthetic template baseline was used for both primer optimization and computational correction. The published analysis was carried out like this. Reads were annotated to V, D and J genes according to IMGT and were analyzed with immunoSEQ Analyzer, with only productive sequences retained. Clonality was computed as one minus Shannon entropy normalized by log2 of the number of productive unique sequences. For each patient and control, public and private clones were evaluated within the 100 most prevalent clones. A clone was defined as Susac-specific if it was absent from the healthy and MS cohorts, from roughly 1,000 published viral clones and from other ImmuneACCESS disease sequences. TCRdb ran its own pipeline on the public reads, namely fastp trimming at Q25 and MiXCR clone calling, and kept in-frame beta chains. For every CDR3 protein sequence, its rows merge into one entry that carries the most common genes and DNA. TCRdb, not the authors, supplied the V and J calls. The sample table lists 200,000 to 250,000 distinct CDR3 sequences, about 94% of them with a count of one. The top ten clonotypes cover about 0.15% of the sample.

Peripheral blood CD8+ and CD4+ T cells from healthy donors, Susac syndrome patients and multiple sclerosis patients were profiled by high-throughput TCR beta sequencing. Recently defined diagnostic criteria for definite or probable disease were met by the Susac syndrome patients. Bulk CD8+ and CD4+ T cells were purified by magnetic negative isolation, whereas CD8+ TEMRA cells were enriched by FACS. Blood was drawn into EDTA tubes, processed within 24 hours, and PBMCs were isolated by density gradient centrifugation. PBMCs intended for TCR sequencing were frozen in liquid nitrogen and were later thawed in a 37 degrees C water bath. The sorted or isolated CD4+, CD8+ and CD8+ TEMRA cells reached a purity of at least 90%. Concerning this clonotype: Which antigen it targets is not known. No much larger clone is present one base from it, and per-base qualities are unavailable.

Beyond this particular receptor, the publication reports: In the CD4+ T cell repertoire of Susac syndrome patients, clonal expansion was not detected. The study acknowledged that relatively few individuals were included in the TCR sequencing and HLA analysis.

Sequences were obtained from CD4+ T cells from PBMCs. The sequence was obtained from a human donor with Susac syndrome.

The nucleotides are TGTGCCAGCAGTTTGAGGACTTTTGGCCACGAGCAGTACTTC. Its protein product is CASSLRTFGHEQYF. Rearrangement joined TRBV27 to TRBJ2-7, and perhaps TRBD2 as D gene, on 5 matching bases. CDR1 and CDR2, looked up from the germline V gene (reference sequence), are MNHEY and SMNVEV. V sheds 3 bases and J sheds 5 bases, leaving 14 bases between their ends. Spanning cysteine to phenylalanine, the CDR3 consists of 14 amino acids. The sequence is cut down to CDR3 DNA, 42 bases in frame from base 1.